This note documents a single TCR beta chain sequence. Generated by immunoSEQ multiplex PCR, the TCRdb table keeps only in-frame clones and is missing some. The sample shows roughly 76,000 clones, nearly 95% of them seen only once. The CDR3 extends over 15 amino acids. The junction had 5 bases not matched to a gene; V was cut back by 5 bases and J by 0 bases. In germline, CDR1 is SGHTA, CDR2 FQGTGA. This record belongs to a study of T cell changes during pregnancy in multiple sclerosis. The sequence came from a female donor with multiple sclerosis, enrolled in a pregnancy study. Sequencing used CD4+ T cells from peripheral blood mononuclear cells, obtained after pregnancy. The chain uses TRBV7-3 and TRBJ2-5; 8 nucleotides match TRBD1. The DNA for the CDR3 is TGTGCCAGCAGCCCGAGGACAGGGAACCAAGAGACCCAGTACTTC. This codes for CASSPRTGNQETQYF.